A selection of T cell receptor beta chains follows, all from one sample in a study of blood T cell repertoires in COVID-19. Only in-frame clones appear in the TCRdb table, and some are missing; sequencing was by immunoSEQ multiplex PCR. The data show a few hundred thousand clones, approximately 84% seen once. Input material: PBMCs or T cells enriched from blood (not recorded which). The source is a woman in her thirties who had recovered from COVID-19. Each CDR3 is given with its conserved first and last residue. Each record gives: J gene, V gene, CDR3 protein.

TRBJ2-5	TRBV27	CASSLSTPGTGFETQYF
TRBJ2-3	TRBV10-2	CASSEPSGPASTDTQYF
TRBJ1-6	TRBV30	CAWSGQGGSPLHF
TRBJ1-4	TRBV28	CASSLGGTNEKLFF
TRBJ2-3	TRBV30	CAWRRGVTDTQYF
TRBJ1-1	TRBV7-9	CASSLGKGANTEAFF
TRBJ1-4	TRBV4-3	CASSRGQGEKLFF
TRBJ2-7	TRBV27	CASRHRGGRSYEQYF
TRBJ1-1	TRBV5-1	CASSFGPGGNTEAFF
TRBJ1-1	TRBV28	CASSLPRSSSEAFF
TRBJ1-1	TRBV12-3/TRBV12-4	CASSLLGVEAFF
TRBJ2-6	TRBV7-9	CASSPSAAGANVLTF
TRBJ2-1	TRBV7-8	CASSLEVGQGYNEQFF
TRBJ1-1	TRBV2	CASTGTEAFF
TRBJ2-7	TRBV2	CASSSSGGYEQYF
TRBJ1-5	TRBV19	CASSIAAHRQGLSQPQHF
TRBJ1-1	TRBV7-9	CASSLRAEAFF
TRBJ2-7	TRBV9	CASSPSGQKGVEQYF
TRBJ1-5	TRBV10-3	CAISGGQGINQPQHF
TRBJ1-1	TRBV10-3	CAISESKGGGNTEAFF
TRBJ2-7	TRBV12-3/TRBV12-4	CASSLLRYEQYF
TRBJ2-7	TRBV21-1	CASSKVSWGRVREFVYEQYF
TRBJ1-2	TRBV12-3/TRBV12-4	CASSLGDSYGYTF
TRBJ1-4	TRBV5-1	CASSFATATNEKLFF
TRBJ2-2	TRBV4-1	CASRGSPGAGGSHNTGELFF
TRBJ2-1	TRBV11-2	CASSRGLAGGHNEQFF
TRBJ1-1	TRBV6-4	CASRQGLLAFF
TRBJ1-2	TRBV14	CASSRQPGQGEYYGYTF
TRBJ1-1	TRBV11-2	CASSPRQLYTEAFF
TRBJ1-6	TRBV30	CASGAPGQGHGSYNSPLHF
TRBJ1-2	TRBV7-9	CASSPNPTGPYGYTF
TRBJ2-1	TRBV9	CASSVVAGYNEQFF
TRBJ1-5	TRBV6-5	CASSSSGQGYQPQHF
TRBJ1-3	TRBV5-6	CASSLAVGVSGNTIYF
TRBJ2-7	TRBV28	CASRPLAGTSSYEQYF
TRBJ2-7	TRBV7-9	CASSRSDRQPYEQYF
TRBJ2-7	TRBV28	CASRGTLTYEQYF
TRBJ2-7	TRBV11-2	CASSFRGGPINEQYF
TRBJ2-7	TRBV1	CTSSQALAGTPSEQYF
TRBJ1-5	TRBV28	CASSQAQGARGSNQPQHF
TRBJ1-1	TRBV4-3	CASSQDTGWLNTEAFF
TRBJ2-3	TRBV5-4	CASSLLSSGGGSTDTQYF
TRBJ2-7	TRBV18	CASSQIGQPYEQYF
TRBJ1-3	TRBV2	CASRSSTGASGNTIYF
TRBJ1-1	TRBV5-1	CASSLGTGPTEAFF
TRBJ2-7	TRBV11-2	CASSSPSGAYEQYF